The clone carrying this TCR beta chain was seen a single time. The CDR3 is 16 amino acids. V dropped 6 bases and J dropped 3 bases, with 18 bases sitting between them. Germline assignment: CDR1 MNHEY and CDR2 SVGEGT. The sample belongs to a study of blood T cell repertoires in COVID-19. Study background: Both acute and convalescent COVID-19 samples were obtained from the United States, Italy and Spain.

Original data processing: Estimation of nucleated cell counts was performed using reference gene primer amplification. Here immunoSEQ multiplex PCR was the method, and the copy in TCRdb shows in-frame clones only, minus some. Clone size and V and J calls were adopted from that table, with D and trimming inferred from the DNA. Among roughly 200,000 clones, around 80% were seen once, and the ten largest hold under 3.5%. This TCR was sampled from a woman of 80 years or more with active or convalescent COVID-19. The sample was peripheral blood. This sequence joins TRBV6-2 or TRBV6-3 and TRBJ1-3; the D gene is possibly TRBD1 (6 bases). CDR3 in amino acids: CASSPAGGRVGNTIYF. CDR3 sequence (DNA): TGTGCCAGCAGCCCTGCGGGGGGGCGCGTTGGAAACACCATATATTTT.